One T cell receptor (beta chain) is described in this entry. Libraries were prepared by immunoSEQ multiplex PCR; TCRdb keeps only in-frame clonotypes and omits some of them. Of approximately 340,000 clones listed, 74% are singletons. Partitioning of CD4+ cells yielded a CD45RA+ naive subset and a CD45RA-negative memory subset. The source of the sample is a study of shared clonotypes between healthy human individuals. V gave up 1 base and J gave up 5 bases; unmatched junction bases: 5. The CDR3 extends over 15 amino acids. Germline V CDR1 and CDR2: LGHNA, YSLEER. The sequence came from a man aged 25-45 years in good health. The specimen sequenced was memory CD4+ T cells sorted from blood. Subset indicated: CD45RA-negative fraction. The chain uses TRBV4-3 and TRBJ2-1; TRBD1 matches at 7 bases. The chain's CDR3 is CASSQVRDSHNEQFF. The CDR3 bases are TGCGCCAGCAGCCAAGTCCGGGACAGCCACAATGAGCAGTTCTTC.